Listed below are T cell receptor beta chains from one sample, sequenced in a study of T cells in Graves' hyperthyroidism and ophthalmopathy. TCRdb reanalysed the multiplex PCR reads using MiXCR and keeps one entry per CDR3 protein. The sample includes 360,000 or so distinct CDR3 sequences, under 20% of them seen just once. Sequenced sample: blood. All receptors derive from a woman under 30 with Graves' hyperthyroidism. Both conserved end residues are trimmed from each CDR3. Each record gives: V gene, J gene, CDR3 protein.

TRBV20-1	TRBJ2-2	SAEGLAGVTGELF
TRBV5-1	TRBJ1-2	ASDHYGYT
TRBV20-1	TRBJ2-7	SASSSRTGTNYEQY
TRBV7-6	TRBJ1-1	ASSARQGGSEAF
TRBV5-1	TRBJ2-5	ASSFGTAKETQY
TRBV20-1	TRBJ2-5	SARVEQETQY
TRBV5-6	TRBJ1-2	ASTPGGGYGYT
TRBV15	TRBJ1-2	ATSRALEVDYGYT
TRBV6-2/TRBV6-3	TRBJ1-1	ASLDPNTEAF
TRBV12-3/TRBV12-4	TRBJ2-2	ASTPISGTGVTGELF
TRBV12-3/TRBV12-4	TRBJ1-1	ASSPPRGNTEAF
TRBV30	TRBJ2-4	AWSLVIPNIQY
TRBV30	TRBJ2-7	AWRGRLAHFGQY
TRBV6-1	TRBJ1-1	ASRDRVVAENTEAF
TRBV29-1	TRBJ2-7	SVRTGGQNEQY
TRBV20-1	TRBJ1-3	SARVVRDTIY
TRBV4-2	TRBJ2-6	ASSQEDSSGANVLT
TRBV7-8	TRBJ2-7	ASSRQGGDYEQY
TRBV5-1	TRBJ2-7	ASTDRETSYEQY
TRBV28	TRBJ1-1	ASSVIQGMNTEAF
TRBV4-1	TRBJ2-5	ASSQGSRGMETQY
TRBV6-2/TRBV6-3	TRBJ1-1	ATAPGQANTEAF
TRBV11-1	TRBJ2-7	ASSLQGYFSYEQY
TRBV6-1	TRBJ1-2	ASNGANYGYT
TRBV28	TRBJ1-1	ASSLWANTEAF
TRBV10-3	TRBJ1-2	AIRGQPNSEGYT
TRBV6-5	TRBJ1-2	ASSYLREGGFDYGYT
TRBV7-9	TRBJ2-5	ASSTGQGEETKY
TRBV10-3	TRBJ2-7	AIRRGQGAGNEQY
TRBV27	TRBJ2-7	ASSLRDTFYEQY
TRBV12-3/TRBV12-4	TRBJ2-2	ASSTLNTGELF
TRBV5-1	TRBJ2-5	ASSYGTKQETQY
TRBV9	TRBJ1-2	ASSVGHSNYGYT
TRBV29-1	TRBJ2-2	SVEQASGGTGELF
TRBV11-2	TRBJ1-3	ASSPRVRGITIY
TRBV28	TRBJ2-7	ASWTGPSYEQY
TRBV27	TRBJ1-6	ASSLLLGTGGSPLH
TRBV27	TRBJ2-7	ASSLSRTTDTPYEQY
TRBV6-1	TRBJ1-2	ANLTGKGYT
TRBV5-1	TRBJ1-2	ASSPGVNYGYT
TRBV6-1	TRBJ1-6	ASTRRGPQSSYNSPLH
TRBV12-3/TRBV12-4	TRBJ2-7	ASSRPDRDPYEQY
TRBV20-1	TRBJ1-5	SVQEGGGGNQPQH
TRBV5-5	TRBJ2-2	ASRAGNTGELF
TRBV12-3/TRBV12-4	TRBJ1-2	ASRPSDFYGYT
TRBV3-1	TRBJ2-5	ASSRTKKETQY
TRBV3-1	TRBJ1-5	ASSSSDRVGDQPQH
TRBV2	TRBJ1-2	ASRAGRFLYGYT
TRBV5-1	TRBJ1-1	ASTGEGNTEAF
TRBV12-3/TRBV12-4	TRBJ2-5	ASSLMAVETQY
TRBV2	TRBJ2-1	ASSRGGVSYNEQF
TRBV6-1	TRBJ1-6	ASSPLDSNDSPLH